This entry lists 16 T cell receptor beta chains sequenced from one sample in a study of identical twins. TCRdb ran MiXCR on the 5' RACE reads and lists one entry per CDR3 protein. Of around 280,000 distinct CDR3 sequences in the sample, around 8.8% were seen once. These same data were also listed under a study on yellow fever vaccine responses in identical twins.

Source material: memory (CD45RO+) T cells sorted from blood. These receptors were collected from a woman under 30 in good health.

This clonotype has a count of ten or more. This CDR3 reads CASSLVPGVKETQYF. CDR3 in DNA: TGCGCCAGCAGCTTGGTTCCAGGGGTAAAAGAGACCCAGTACTTC. This sequence joins TRBV5-1 and TRBJ2-5, with a tentative D call TRBD1 (6 bases). The CDR3 extends over 15 amino acids. The germline V and J ends were trimmed by 0 bases and 3 bases, with 12 bases remaining between them. Germline lookup yields CDR1 SGHRS and CDR2 YFSETQ.

The V call is TRBV12-3 or TRBV12-4, the J call TRBJ2-5; 7 nucleotides match TRBD2. The CDR3 covers 14 residues. V dropped 3 bases and J dropped 2; count of bases not matched to a gene: 3. The CDR3 coding sequence is TGTGCCAGCAGTTTGTGGGAGGGACAAGAGACCCAGTACTTC. It specifies CASSLWEGQETQYF.

The chain is built from TRBV2 and TRBJ2-3; D might be TRBD1 (5 bases). Germline CDR1 is SNHLY and CDR2 is FYNNEI. This CDR3 region has 13 residues. V gave up 5 bases and J gave up 5 bases, with 11 bases separating them. CDR3 bases: TGTGCCAGCAGTCTAGACAGACAAGATACGCAGTATTTT. Its translation: CASSLDRQDTQYF.

There are a few counts of this clonotype. This chain links TRBV20-1 with TRBJ2-1, with TRBD1 matching 9 bases. Germline assignment: CDR1 DFQATT and CDR2 SNEGSKA (reference sequence). This CDR3 contains 15 residues. The V and J ends lost 6 bases and 4 bases, in that order; junction bases with no gene match: 10. CDR3 sequence: CSAPTGGQPYNEQFF. In nucleotides, the CDR3 is TGCAGTGCACCCACAGGGGGCCAACCTTACAATGAGCAGTTCTTC.

This clonotype showed up many times. This rearrangement joins TRBV4-1 to TRBJ1-2; D gene unclear. Germline V gene sequence: CDR1 MGHRA, CDR2 YSYEKL. The CDR3 has 14 amino acids. The germline V and J ends were trimmed by 5 bases and 4 bases, with 14 bases remaining between them. The CDR3 nucleotides are TGCGCCAGCAGCACCAGAACTGTAAGCTATGGCTACACCTTC. Amino acids: CASSTRTVSYGYTF.

The table lists this clonotype with many counts. The rearrangement links TRBV25-1 to TRBJ1-4; 7 bases map to TRBD1. CDR1 and CDR2 from the germline V gene are MGHDK and SYGVNS. The CDR3 sequence is 15 residues long. V was clipped by 4 bases and J by 7 bases; unmatched bases: 9. The CDR3 spells CASSGTRQGGEKLFF. The CDR3 DNA is TGTGCCAGCAGTGGGACACGACAGGGTGGTGAAAAACTGTTTTTT.

The chain carries TRBV10-3 and TRBJ2-1, with D possibly TRBD2 on 6 matching bases. Trimming took off 4 bases at V and 10 bases at J, with 20 bases between the two ends. The CDR3 runs to 15 residues. Germline V gene sequence: CDR1 ENHRY, CDR2 SYGVKD. CDR3 coding DNA: TGTGCCATCAGTGGGGCTTTTGGCGGGGCCCCGGAGCAGTTCTTC. It encodes CAISGAFGGAPEQFF.

This clonotype was found a few times. This rearrangement joins TRBV7-6 to TRBJ2-5, with D perhaps given as TRBD1 or TRBD2 (5 bases each). The CDR3 is made up of 13 amino acids. Germline V CDR1 and CDR2: SGHVS, FNYEAQ. Trimming left V 5 bases short and J 3 bases short, with 10 bases between. The CDR3 coding sequence is TGTGCCAGCAGCCATGGGACGGAAGAGACCCAGTACTTC. Its protein is CASSHGTEETQYF. The whole variable domain, filled in from reference TRBV7-6 and TRBJ2-5, reads GAGVSQSPRYKVTKRGQDVALRCDPISGHVSLYWYRQALGQGPEFLTYFNYEAQQDKSGLPNDRFSAERPEGSISTLTIQRTEQRDSAMYRCASSHGTEETQYFGPGTRLLVL.

This clonotype appeared many times. The chain is built from TRBV7-8 and TRBJ2-5, with a possible D match to TRBD2 (5 bases). This CDR3 spans 15 amino acids. The V end was cut by 6 bases, the J end by 0 bases, with 14 bases between. Germline assignment: CDR1 SGHVS and CDR2 FQNEAQ. The CDR3 region has the DNA TGTGCCAGCAGTGAGAGCGGAACCCACCAAGAGACCCAGTACTTC. Protein sequence: CASSESGTHQETQYF.

This clonotype was seen a handful of times. This chain uses TRBV20-1 with TRBJ2-7; 11 positions match TRBD2. The CDR3 loop spans 14 amino acids. CDR1 and CDR2 from the germline V gene are DFQATT and SNEGSKA (reference sequence). The V and J ends lost 4 bases and 6 bases, in that order; junction bases with no gene match: 8. Here the CDR3 DNA reads TGCAGTGCTAAAGGACTAGCGGGTTTTTTCGAGCAGTACTTC. Its translation: CSAKGLAGFFEQYF.

There are many counts of this clonotype. The chain uses TRBV27 and TRBJ2-2, with 9 nucleotides matching TRBD2. J was trimmed by 4 bases and V by 3 bases; bases with no gene match: 15. The CDR3 totals 19 residues. The germline gives CDR1 MNHEY, CDR2 SMNVEV (reference sequence). The CDR3 protein is CASSFHNPSRSGSTGELFF. The CDR3 DNA is TGTGCCAGCAGTTTTCATAACCCCAGTCGTAGCGGGAGCACCGGGGAGCTGTTTTTT.

This clonotype was recorded many times. The chain has TRBV20-1 and TRBJ1-1; D ambiguous. Trimming shortened V by 5 bases and J by 7 bases, and 11 bases separated the two germline ends. The CDR3 spans 11 residues. Germline V gene data show CDR1 as DFQATT and CDR2 as SNEGSKA (reference sequence). CDR3 loop: CSAQPKLEAFF. CDR3 DNA sequence: TGCAGTGCTCAACCCAAACTTGAAGCTTTCTTT.

This clonotype was seen more than once but under ten times. The rearrangement uses TRBV6-5 and TRBJ2-7, with 7 bases aligning to TRBD2. Trimming at V came to 4 bases and at J to 2 bases, leaving 14 bases not matched to a gene. The germline V gene has CDR1 MNHEY and CDR2 SVGAGI. The CDR3 covers 17 residues. CDR3 protein: CASSFTQQIGRAYEQYF. The CDR3, as DNA: TGTGCCAGCAGTTTCACCCAGCAGATTGGGAGGGCCTACGAGCAGTACTTC.

This clonotype occurred a few times. The V gene is TRBV27, the J gene TRBJ2-2; the D is unclear. This CDR3 spans 14 amino acids. Germline CDR1 is MNHEY and CDR2 is SMNVEV (reference sequence). The ends were cut back, 5 bases at V and 2 bases at J, with 9 bases in the middle. CDR3 protein: CASSPYPNTGELFF. The DNA of the CDR3 is TGTGCCAGCAGTCCATACCCTAACACCGGGGAGCTGTTTTTT.

This clonotype is labeled as medium-sized. V is TRBV3-2 and J is TRBJ1-1. TRBV3-2 is an annotated pseudogene. This CDR3 comprises 15 residues. CDR3 bases: TGTGCCAGCAGCCAAATGACGTCCGGGAACACTGAAGCTTTCTTT. This codes for CASSQMTSGNTEAFF.

This clonotype appeared many times. The CDR3 DNA is TGTGCCAGCAGTACTACCGGGACACCTGTCTCCTACAATGAGCAGTTCTTC. Protein sequence: CASSTTGTPVSYNEQFF. The chain uses TRBV6-2 or TRBV6-3 and TRBJ2-1, with D perhaps TRBD1 (6 bases). The CDR3 is made up of 17 amino acids. Germline values: CDR1 MNHEY, CDR2 SVGEGT. Trimming left V 5 bases short and J 0 bases short, with 17 bases between.